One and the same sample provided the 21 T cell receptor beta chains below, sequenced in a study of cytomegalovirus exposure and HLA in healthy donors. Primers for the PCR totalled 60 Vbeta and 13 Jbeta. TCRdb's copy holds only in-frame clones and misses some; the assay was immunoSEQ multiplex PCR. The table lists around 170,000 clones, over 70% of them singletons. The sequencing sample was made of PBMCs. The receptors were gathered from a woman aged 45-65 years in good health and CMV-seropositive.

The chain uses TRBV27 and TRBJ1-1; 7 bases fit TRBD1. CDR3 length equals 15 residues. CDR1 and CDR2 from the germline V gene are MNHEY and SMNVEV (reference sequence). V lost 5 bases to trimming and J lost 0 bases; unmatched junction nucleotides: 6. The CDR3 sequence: CASSIAGGLNTEAFF. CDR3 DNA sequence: TGTGCCAGCAGTATTGCAGGGGGTTTGAACACTGAAGCTTTCTTT.

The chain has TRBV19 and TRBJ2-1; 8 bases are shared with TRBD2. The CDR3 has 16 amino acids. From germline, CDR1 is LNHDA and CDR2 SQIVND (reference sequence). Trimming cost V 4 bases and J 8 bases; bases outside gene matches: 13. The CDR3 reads CASSNAGTRATHEQFF. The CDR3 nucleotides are TGTGCCAGTAGTAATGCCGGGACTAGGGCGACCCATGAGCAGTTCTTC.

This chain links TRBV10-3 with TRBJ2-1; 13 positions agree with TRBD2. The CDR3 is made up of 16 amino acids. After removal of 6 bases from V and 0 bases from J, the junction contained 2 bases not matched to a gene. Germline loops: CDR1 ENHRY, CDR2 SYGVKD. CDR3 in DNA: TGTGCCATCAGCTGGACTAGCGGGAGCTCCTACAATGAGCAGTTCTTC. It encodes CAISWTSGSSYNEQFF.

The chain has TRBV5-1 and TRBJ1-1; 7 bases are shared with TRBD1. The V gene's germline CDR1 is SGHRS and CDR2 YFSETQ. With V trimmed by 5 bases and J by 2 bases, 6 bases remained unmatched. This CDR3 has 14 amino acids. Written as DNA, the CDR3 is TGCGCCAGCAGTCAGGACAGGCCAAACACTGAAGCTTTCTTT. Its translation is CASSQDRPNTEAFF.

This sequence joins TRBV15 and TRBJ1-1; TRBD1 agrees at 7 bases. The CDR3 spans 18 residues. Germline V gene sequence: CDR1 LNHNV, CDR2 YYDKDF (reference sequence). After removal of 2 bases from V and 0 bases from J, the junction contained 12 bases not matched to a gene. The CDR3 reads CATSRSRDSEYLNTEAFF. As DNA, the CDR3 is TGTGCCACCAGCAGATCTCGGGACAGCGAGTATTTGAACACTGAAGCTTTCTTT.

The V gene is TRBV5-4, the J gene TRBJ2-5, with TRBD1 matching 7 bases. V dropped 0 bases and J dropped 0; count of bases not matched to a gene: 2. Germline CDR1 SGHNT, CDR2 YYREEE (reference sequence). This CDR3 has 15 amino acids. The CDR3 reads CASSLGQGYQETQYF. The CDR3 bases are TGTGCCAGCAGCTTGGGACAGGGCTACCAAGAGACCCAGTACTTC.

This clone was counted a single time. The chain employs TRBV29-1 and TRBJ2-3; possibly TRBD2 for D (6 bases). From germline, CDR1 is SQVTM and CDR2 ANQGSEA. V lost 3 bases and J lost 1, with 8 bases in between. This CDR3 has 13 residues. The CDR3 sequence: CSVDGGGTDTQYF. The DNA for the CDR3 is TGCAGCGTTGATGGCGGGGGCACAGATACGCAGTATTTT.

CDR3 bases: TGTGCCTGGGCGGAAATCGGGACAGGGATCGATGAGCAGTTCTTC. It is translated as CAWAEIGTGIDEQFF. V usage is TRBV30 and J usage is TRBJ2-1; TRBD1 agrees at 9 bases. The CDR3 covers 15 residues. With 5 bases clipped from V and 8 bases from J, the junction kept 13 bases outside the gene matches. Germline CDR1 GTSNPN, CDR2 SVGIG (reference sequence). The whole variable domain, remainder taken from reference TRBV30 and TRBJ2-1, is SQTIHQWPATLVQPVGSPLSLECTVEGTSNPNLYWYRQAAGRGLQLLFYSVGIGQISSEVPQNLSASRPQDRQFILSSKKLLLSDSGFYLCAWAEIGTGIDEQFFGPGTRLTVL.

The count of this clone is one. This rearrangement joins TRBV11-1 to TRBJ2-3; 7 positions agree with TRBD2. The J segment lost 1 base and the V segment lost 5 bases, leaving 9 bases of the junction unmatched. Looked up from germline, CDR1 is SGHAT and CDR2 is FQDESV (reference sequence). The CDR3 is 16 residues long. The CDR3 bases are TGTGCCAGCAGCAACCCCGGAACTAGCGGCACAGATACGCAGTATTTT. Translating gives CASSNPGTSGTDTQYF.

Here the CDR3 DNA reads TGTGCCAGCAGCCAGCCCGGGGGCGAGCAGTACTTC. Translation: CASSQPGGEQYF. The chain is built from TRBV7-9 and TRBJ2-7, with D perhaps TRBD2 (6 bases). Trimming shortened V by 5 bases and J by 6 bases, and 11 bases separated the two germline ends. The CDR3 is 12 residues long. Germline V CDR1 and CDR2: SEHNR, FQNEAQ (reference sequence).

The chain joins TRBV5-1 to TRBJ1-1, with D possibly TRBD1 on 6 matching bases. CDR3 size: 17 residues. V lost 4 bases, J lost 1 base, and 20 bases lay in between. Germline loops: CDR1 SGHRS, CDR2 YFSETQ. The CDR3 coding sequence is TGCGCCAGCAGCCCACAGATTGGACAGAACCCGAACACTGAAGCTTTCTTT. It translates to CASSPQIGQNPNTEAFF.

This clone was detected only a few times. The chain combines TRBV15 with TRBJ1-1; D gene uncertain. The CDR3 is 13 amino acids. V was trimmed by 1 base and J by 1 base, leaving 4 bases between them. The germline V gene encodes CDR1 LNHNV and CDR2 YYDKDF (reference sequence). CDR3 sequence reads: CATSRGRNTEAFF. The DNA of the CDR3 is TGTGCCACCAGCAGAGGCAGGAACACTGAAGCTTTCTTT.

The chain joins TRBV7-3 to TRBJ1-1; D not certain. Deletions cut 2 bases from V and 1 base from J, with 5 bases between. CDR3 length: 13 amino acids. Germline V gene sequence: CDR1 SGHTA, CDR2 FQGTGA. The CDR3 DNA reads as TGTGCCAGCAGCTTACAAGCGAACACTGAAGCTTTCTTT. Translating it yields CASSLQANTEAFF.

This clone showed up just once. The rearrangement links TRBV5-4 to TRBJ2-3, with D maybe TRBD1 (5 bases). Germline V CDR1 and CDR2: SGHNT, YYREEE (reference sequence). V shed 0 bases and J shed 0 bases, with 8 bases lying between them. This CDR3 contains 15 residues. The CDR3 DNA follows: TGTGCCAGCAGCTTGGGACAGCTTAGCACAGATACGCAGTATTTT. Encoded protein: CASSLGQLSTDTQYF.

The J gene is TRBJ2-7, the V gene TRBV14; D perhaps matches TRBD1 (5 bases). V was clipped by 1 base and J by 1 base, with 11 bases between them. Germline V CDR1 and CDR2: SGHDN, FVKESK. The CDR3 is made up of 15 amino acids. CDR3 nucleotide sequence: TGTGCCAGCAGCCAAGTCTCAGGGATTTCCTACGAGCAGTACTTC. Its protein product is CASSQVSGISYEQYF.

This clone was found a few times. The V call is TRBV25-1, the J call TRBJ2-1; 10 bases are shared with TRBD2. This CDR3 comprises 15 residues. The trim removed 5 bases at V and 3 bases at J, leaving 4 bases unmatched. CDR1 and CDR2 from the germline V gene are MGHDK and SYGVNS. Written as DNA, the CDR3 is TGTGCCAGCAGTTTAGCGGGGGGAGGCTACAATGAGCAGTTCTTC. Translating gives CASSLAGGGYNEQFF. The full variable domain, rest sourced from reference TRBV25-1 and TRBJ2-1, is EADIYQTPRYLVIGTGKKITLECSQTMGHDKMYWYQQDPGMELHLIHYSYGVNSTEKGDLSSESTVSRIRTEHFPLTLESARPSHTSQYLCASSLAGGGYNEQFFGPGTRLTVL.

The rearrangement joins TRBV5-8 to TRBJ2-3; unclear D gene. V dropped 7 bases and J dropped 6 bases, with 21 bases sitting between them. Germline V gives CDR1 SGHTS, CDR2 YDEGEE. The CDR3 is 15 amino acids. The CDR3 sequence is CASPGSEHSGDTQYF. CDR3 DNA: TGTGCCAGCCCAGGTTCCGAACATTCTGGGGATACGCAGTATTTT.

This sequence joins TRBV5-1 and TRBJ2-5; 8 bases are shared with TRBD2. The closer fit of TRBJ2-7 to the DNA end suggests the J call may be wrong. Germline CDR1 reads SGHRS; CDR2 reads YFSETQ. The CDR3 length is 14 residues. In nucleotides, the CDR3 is TGCGCCAGCAGTTCCGGGACTAGCTCCTACGAGCAGTACTTC. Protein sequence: CASSSGTSSYEQYF.

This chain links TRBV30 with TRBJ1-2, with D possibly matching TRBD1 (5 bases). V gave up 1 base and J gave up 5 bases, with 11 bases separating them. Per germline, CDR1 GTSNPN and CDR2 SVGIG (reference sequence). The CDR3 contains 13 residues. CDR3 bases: TGTGCCTGGAGTGGGGGGGTTGGGTATGGCTACACCTTC. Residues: CAWSGGVGYGYTF.

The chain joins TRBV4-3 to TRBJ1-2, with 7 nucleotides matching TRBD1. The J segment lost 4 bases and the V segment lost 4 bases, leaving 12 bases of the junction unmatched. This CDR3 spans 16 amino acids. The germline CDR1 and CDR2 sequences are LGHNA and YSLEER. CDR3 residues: CASSPQTGDGVYGYTF. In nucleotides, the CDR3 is TGCGCCAGCAGCCCCCAAACAGGGGATGGGGTCTATGGCTACACCTTC.

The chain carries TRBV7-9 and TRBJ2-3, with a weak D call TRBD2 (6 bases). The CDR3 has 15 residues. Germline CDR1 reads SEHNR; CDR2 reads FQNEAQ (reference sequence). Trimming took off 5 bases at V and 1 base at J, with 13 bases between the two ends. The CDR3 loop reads CASSPLGGGTDTQYF. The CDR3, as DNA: TGTGCCAGCAGCCCCCTAGGAGGGGGCACAGATACGCAGTATTTT. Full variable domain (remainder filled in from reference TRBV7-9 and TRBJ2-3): DTGVSQNPRHKITKRGQNVTFRCDPISEHNRLYWYRQTLGQGPEFLTYFQNEAQLEKSRLLSDRFSAERPKGSFSTLEIQRTEQGDSAMYLCASSPLGGGTDTQYFGPGTRLTVL.